This T cell receptor beta chain was identified in a study of T cells in Graves' hyperthyroidism and ophthalmopathy. Study-wide context: Before treatment of any kind, peripheral blood was taken at initial diagnosis.

The table lists this clonotype with many counts. Amplified TCR beta CDR3 regions came from RNA transcripts. Carried out on the TCR CDR3, a first-round RT-PCR used the HTBI primer set. Via MiXCR, TCRdb re-called the multiplex PCR reads, giving one row per CDR3 protein. The table records some 300,000 distinct CDR3 sequences, around 16% of them present only once. With 6 bases clipped from V and 6 bases from J, the junction kept 5 bases outside the gene matches. Germline CDR1 and CDR2: MDHEN and SYDVKM. CDR3 length equals 14 residues. The study enrolled patients aged 18 to 65 with newly diagnosed hyperthyroidism of under 2 months' duration.

V usage is TRBV28 and J usage is TRBJ1-6; 7 nucleotides match TRBD1. This TCR derives from a man aged 30 to 45 with Graves' hyperthyroidism. What was sequenced was blood. This CDR3 is CASSTTGLNSPLHF. CDR3 bases: TGTGCCAGCAGCACGACAGGGCTTAATTCACCCCTCCACTTT.